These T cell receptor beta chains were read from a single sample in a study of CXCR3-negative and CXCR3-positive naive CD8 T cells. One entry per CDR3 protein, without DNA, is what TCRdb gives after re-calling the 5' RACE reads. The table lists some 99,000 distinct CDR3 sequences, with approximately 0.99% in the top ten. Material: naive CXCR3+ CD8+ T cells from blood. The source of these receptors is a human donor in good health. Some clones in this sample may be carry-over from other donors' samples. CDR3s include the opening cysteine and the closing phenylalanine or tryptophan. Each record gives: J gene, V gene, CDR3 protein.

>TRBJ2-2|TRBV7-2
CASNLGGLVGELFF
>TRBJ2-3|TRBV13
CASSLADHGRADTQYF
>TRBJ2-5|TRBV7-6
CASSLAQETQYF
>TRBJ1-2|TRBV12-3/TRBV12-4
CASSLGIWSYTF
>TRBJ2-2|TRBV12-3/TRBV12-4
CASSSSGTGKDNGELFF
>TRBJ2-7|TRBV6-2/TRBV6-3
CASSLAGEGHEQYF
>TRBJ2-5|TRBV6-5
CASSLGQGAQYF
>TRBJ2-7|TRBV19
CASSFRGRIYEQYF
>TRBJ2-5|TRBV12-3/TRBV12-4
CASSSGPSQPGLAGARWETQYF
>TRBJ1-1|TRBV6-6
CASSYSGQGHEAFF
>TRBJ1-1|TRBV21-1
CASSKEASEGGVAEAFF
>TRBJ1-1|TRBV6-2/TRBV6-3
CASSYWNTEAFF
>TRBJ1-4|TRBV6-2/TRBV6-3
CASSYEKRSPLNEKLFF
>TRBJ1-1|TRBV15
CATSRDDNEAFF
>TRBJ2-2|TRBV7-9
CASSPPGEPGELFF
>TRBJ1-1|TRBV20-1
CSAPERELTAFF
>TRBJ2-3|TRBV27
CASSPDRVLVWYF
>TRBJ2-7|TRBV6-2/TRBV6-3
CASSWARGYEQYF
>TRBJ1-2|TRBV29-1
CSVVALGGFNYGYTF
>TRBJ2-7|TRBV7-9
CASRKDRDEQYF
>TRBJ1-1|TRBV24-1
CATSIRRVSPVGGTEAFF
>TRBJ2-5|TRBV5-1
CASSTNRTVSNKETQYF
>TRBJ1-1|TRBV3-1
CASSQEGTISMNTEAFF
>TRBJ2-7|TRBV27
CATARGQDPYEQYF
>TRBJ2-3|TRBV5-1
CASSTPEDTQYF
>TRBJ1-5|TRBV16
CASSDPGRNSNQPQHF
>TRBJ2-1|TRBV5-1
CASSGAGGLSNEQFF